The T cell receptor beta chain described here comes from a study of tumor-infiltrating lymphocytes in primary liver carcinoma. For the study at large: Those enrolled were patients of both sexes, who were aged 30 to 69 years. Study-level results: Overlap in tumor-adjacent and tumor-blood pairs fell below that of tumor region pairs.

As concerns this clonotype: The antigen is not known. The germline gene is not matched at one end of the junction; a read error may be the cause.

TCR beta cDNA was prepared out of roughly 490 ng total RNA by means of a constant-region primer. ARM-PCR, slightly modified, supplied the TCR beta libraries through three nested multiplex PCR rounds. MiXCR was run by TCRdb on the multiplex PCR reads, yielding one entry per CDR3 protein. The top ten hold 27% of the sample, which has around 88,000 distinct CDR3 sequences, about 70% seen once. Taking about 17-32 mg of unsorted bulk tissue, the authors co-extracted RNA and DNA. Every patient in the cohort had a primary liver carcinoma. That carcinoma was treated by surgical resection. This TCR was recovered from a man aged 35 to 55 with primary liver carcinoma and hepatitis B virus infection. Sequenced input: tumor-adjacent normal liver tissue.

The CDR3 nucleotides are TGTGCCAGCAGCCAAGATCTACCGGGAGATGGGGATACGCGGTATTTT. It encodes CASSQDLPGDGDTRYF. The J gene is TRBJ2-3, the V gene TRBV14, with D tentatively TRBD2 (6 bases). Germline lookup yields CDR1 SGHDN and CDR2 FVKESK. The CDR3 has 16 amino acids.